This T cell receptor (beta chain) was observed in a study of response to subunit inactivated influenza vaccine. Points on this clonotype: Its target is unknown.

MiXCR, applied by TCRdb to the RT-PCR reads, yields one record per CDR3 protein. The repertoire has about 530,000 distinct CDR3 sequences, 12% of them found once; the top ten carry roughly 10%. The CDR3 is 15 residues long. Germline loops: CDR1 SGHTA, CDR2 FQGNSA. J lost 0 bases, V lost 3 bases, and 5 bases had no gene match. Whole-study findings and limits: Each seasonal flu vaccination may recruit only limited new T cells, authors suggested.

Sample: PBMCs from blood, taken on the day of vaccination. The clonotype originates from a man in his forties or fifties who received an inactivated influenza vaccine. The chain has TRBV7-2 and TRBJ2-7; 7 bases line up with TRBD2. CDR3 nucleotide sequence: TGTGCCAGCAGCTTGAATAGCGGGCCCTCCTACGAGCAGTACTTC. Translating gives CASSLNSGPSYEQYF.